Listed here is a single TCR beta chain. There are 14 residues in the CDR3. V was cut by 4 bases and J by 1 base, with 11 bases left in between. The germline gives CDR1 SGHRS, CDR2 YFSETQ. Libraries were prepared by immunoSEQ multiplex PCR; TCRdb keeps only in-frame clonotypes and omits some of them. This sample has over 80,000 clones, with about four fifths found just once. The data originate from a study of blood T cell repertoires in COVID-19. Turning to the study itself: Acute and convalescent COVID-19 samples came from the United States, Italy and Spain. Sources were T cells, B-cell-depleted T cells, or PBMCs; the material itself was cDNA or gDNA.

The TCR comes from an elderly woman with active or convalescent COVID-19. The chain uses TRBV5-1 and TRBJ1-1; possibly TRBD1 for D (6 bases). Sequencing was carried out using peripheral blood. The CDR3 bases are TGCGCCAGCAGCCCGAACAGGGAGAACACTGAAGCTTTCTTT. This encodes CASSPNRENTEAFF.